These 4 T cell receptor beta chains originate from one sample sequenced in a study of blood T cell repertoires in COVID-19. TCRdb's copy holds only in-frame clones and misses some; the assay was immunoSEQ multiplex PCR. Among approximately 300,000 clones, nearly 90% were seen once, and the ten largest hold less than 6%. Source material: PBMCs or T cells enriched from blood (not recorded which). All receptors derive from a woman in her thirties who had recovered from COVID-19.

This clone was recorded only once. This chain links TRBV6-5 with TRBJ1-2, with unresolved D. The V end lost 1 base, the J end lost 6 bases, and 12 bases lay between the germline ends. The CDR3 sequence is 14 residues long. Germline V gives CDR1 MNHEY, CDR2 SVGAGI. CDR3 sequence: CASSYFATSDGYTF. The CDR3 DNA follows: TGTGCCAGCAGTTACTTCGCGACATCGGATGGCTACACCTTC.

The CDR3 coding sequence is TGTGCCATCAGTGAGACCCCGAGGATGGAGCCCCAGCATTTT. This encodes CAISETPRMEPQHF. The chain carries TRBV10-3 and TRBJ1-5; D not certain. Trimming took 2 bases from V and 8 from J, leaving 13 bases between them. The CDR3 spans 14 residues. Germline CDR1 is ENHRY and CDR2 is SYGVKD.

The rearrangement uses TRBV7-6 and TRBJ2-7, with 9 bases lining up with TRBD1. Germline V gene lookup returns CDR1 SGHVS and CDR2 FNYEAQ. The CDR3 consists of 15 residues. V lost 5 bases and J lost 3; bases outside the gene matches: 8. This chain's CDR3 is CASSPGTGPGYEQYF. DNA of the CDR3: TGTGCCAGCAGCCCAGGGACAGGGCCAGGCTACGAGCAGTACTTC.

This clone came up once. The chain uses TRBV2 and TRBJ2-3; 7 nucleotides match TRBD2. The CDR3 is 13 residues long. Germline V gene lookup returns CDR1 SNHLY and CDR2 FYNNEI. V was pared by 7 bases and J by 4 bases, with 5 bases of the junction left unmatched. This CDR3 reads CASIGTNPDTQYF. In DNA, the CDR3 is TGTGCCAGCATAGGGACTAACCCAGATACGCAGTATTTT.